A selection of T cell receptor beta chains follows, all from one sample in a study of blood T cell repertoires in COVID-19. Clones were sequenced by immunoSEQ multiplex PCR, and TCRdb holds only the in-frame ones, with some missing. The sample contains under 150,000 clones, 76% of which appear only once. The sample taken for sequencing was peripheral blood. The receptors stem from a woman over 75 with active or convalescent COVID-19. Each CDR3 is given with its conserved first and last residue. D genes are given only for firm matches. For some rows the clone size is stated as once, few or many, or as a class when expanded; others skip it.

D gene: TRBD1; clone size: -; CDR3 length: 16; J gene: TRBJ1-1; V gene: TRBV4-1; CDR3 protein: CASSQPKAGGNTEAFF; CDR3 DNA: TGCGCCAGCAGCCAACCGAAGGCAGGGGGCAACACTGAAGCTTTCTTT
D gene: TRBD1; clone size: medium-sized; CDR3 length: 15; J gene: TRBJ2-7; V gene: TRBV7-9; CDR3 protein: CASSSRDRGGYEQYF; CDR3 DNA: TGTGCCAGCAGCTCCCGGGACAGGGGAGGCTACGAGCAGTACTTC
D gene: -; clone size: -; CDR3 length: 18; J gene: TRBJ1-5; V gene: TRBV9; CDR3 protein: CASSVDQRRQIYSQPQHF; CDR3 DNA: TGTGCCAGCAGCGTAGACCAGAGGCGGCAAATCTATTCTCAGCCCCAGCATTTT
D gene: TRBD2; clone size: -; CDR3 length: 15; J gene: TRBJ2-3; V gene: TRBV6-5; CDR3 protein: CASSSGGAGADTQYF; CDR3 DNA: TGTGCCAGCAGTTCGGGGGGGGCTGGTGCAGATACGCAGTATTTT
D gene: -; clone size: few; CDR3 length: 14; J gene: TRBJ1-4; V gene: TRBV6-5; CDR3 protein: CASSYGTTGEKLFF; CDR3 DNA: TGTGCCAGCAGTTACGGTACAACGGGGGAAAAACTGTTTTTT
D gene: TRBD1; clone size: -; CDR3 length: 14; J gene: TRBJ2-5; V gene: TRBV28; CDR3 protein: CASSTGTEQETQYF; CDR3 DNA: TGTGCCAGCAGTACCGGGACAGAACAAGAGACCCAGTACTTC
D gene: -; clone size: -; CDR3 length: 13; J gene: TRBJ1-5; V gene: TRBV6-5; CDR3 protein: CASSYSPDQPQHF; CDR3 DNA: TGTGCCAGCAGTTACTCACCGGATCAGCCCCAGCATTTT
D gene: -; clone size: -; CDR3 length: 14; J gene: TRBJ1-6; V gene: TRBV7-9; CDR3 protein: CASSFAAGGSPLHF; CDR3 DNA: TGTGCCAGCAGCTTTGCAGCTGGAGGTTCACCCCTCCACTTT
D gene: TRBD1; clone size: few; CDR3 length: 12; J gene: TRBJ1-1; V gene: TRBV5-1; CDR3 protein: CASSTGQGEAFF; CDR3 DNA: TGCGCCAGCAGCACCGGACAGGGTGAAGCTTTCTTT
D gene: -; clone size: -; CDR3 length: 19; J gene: TRBJ1-5; V gene: TRBV23-1; CDR3 protein: CASSQSSRNREASNQPQHF; CDR3 DNA: TGCGCCAGCAGTCAATCTTCCCGAAACAGGGAAGCGAGCAATCAGCCCCAGCATTTT
D gene: -; clone size: -; CDR3 length: 13; J gene: TRBJ1-2; V gene: TRBV2; CDR3 protein: CASSEGRVSGYTF; CDR3 DNA: TGTGCCAGCAGTGAAGGGAGGGTTAGTGGCTACACCTTC
D gene: TRBD2; clone size: -; CDR3 length: 17; J gene: TRBJ2-4; V gene: TRBV14; CDR3 protein: CASSQQGLAGSKNIQYF; CDR3 DNA: TGTGCCAGCAGCCAACAGGGTCTAGCGGGGAGCAAAAACATTCAGTACTTC
D gene: -; clone size: -; CDR3 length: 16; J gene: TRBJ2-1; V gene: TRBV5-1; CDR3 protein: CASTLQTGRIYNEQFF; CDR3 DNA: TGCGCCAGCACCTTACAGACAGGGAGGATCTACAATGAGCAGTTCTTC
D gene: TRBD2; clone size: few; CDR3 length: 18; J gene: TRBJ2-1; V gene: TRBV4-3; CDR3 protein: CASSQDALAGGFGNEQFF; CDR3 DNA: TGCGCCAGCAGCCAAGATGCGCTAGCGGGGGGGTTTGGGAATGAGCAGTTCTTC
D gene: TRBD1; clone size: few; CDR3 length: 14; J gene: TRBJ2-1; V gene: TRBV5-1; CDR3 protein: CASSSDRALGEQFF; CDR3 DNA: TGCGCCAGCAGCTCCGACAGGGCACTAGGTGAGCAGTTCTTC